These 31 T cell receptor beta chains were all obtained from the same sample, sequenced in a study of CD8+ T cells in alopecia areata. As for treatment: oral pan-JAK inhibitor, 5-10 mg twice daily. RNA was extracted and reverse transcribed into cDNA as the sequencing template. Assay: immunoSEQ multiplex PCR; the TCRdb copy retains only in-frame clones and omits some. The table has 150,000 to 200,000 clones, around three fifths seen once; the top ten hold over 1%. Material: CD4+ T cells sorted from blood, obtained at week 24, from a patient treated with tofacitinib. All receptors come from a human donor with alopecia areata.

The chain carries TRBV29-1 and TRBJ2-5; 8 bases are a match to TRBD2. CDR3 length: 13 residues. J lost 2 bases, V lost 6 bases, and 5 bases had no gene match. Per the germline V gene, CDR1 is SQVTM and CDR2 is ANQGSEA. In DNA form, the CDR3 reads TGCAGCGTCCGGGAGGGCGGGCAAGAGACCCAGTACTTC. Its translation is CSVREGGQETQYF.

This clone was seen a single time. The same CDR3 also results from other DNA sequences found in this sample. The rearrangement joins TRBV30 to TRBJ1-1, with D uncertain. CDR1 and CDR2 (germline): GTSNPN, SVGIG (reference sequence). The V gene lost 3 bases and the J gene lost 2 bases, with 4 bases spanning the gap. There are 11 residues in the CDR3. The CDR3 DNA sequence: TGTGCCTGGAGCCGAAACACTGAAGCTTTCTTT. It is translated as CAWSRNTEAFF.

This chain uses TRBV2 with TRBJ2-3, with 8 bases aligning to TRBD1. CDR3 size: 14 residues. The V and J ends lost 6 bases and 3 bases, in that order; junction bases with no gene match: 5. Looked up from germline, CDR1 is SNHLY and CDR2 is FYNNEI. In nucleotides, the CDR3 is TGTGCCAGCAGCCAGGGGGCTGGTACAGATACGCAGTATTTT. Protein: CASSQGAGTDTQYF.

This chain joins TRBV5-1 and TRBJ2-5; D call uncertain. This CDR3 contains 12 residues. V lost 2 bases, J lost 3 bases, and 5 bases lay in between. CDR1 and CDR2 (germline): SGHRS, YFSETQ. The CDR3 DNA sequence: TGCGCCAGCAGCTTTGGGAAAGAGACCCAGTACTTC. Encoded protein: CASSFGKETQYF.

The genes are TRBV30 and TRBJ2-1, with 8 bases that match TRBD1. The germline V gene encodes CDR1 GTSNPN and CDR2 SVGIG (reference sequence). The V segment lost 1 base and the J segment 3 bases; nucleotides outside the gene matches: 5. The CDR3 extends over 15 amino acids. CDR3 loop: CAWSAGQGFYNEQFF. Here the CDR3 DNA reads TGTGCCTGGAGTGCCGGACAGGGTTTCTACAATGAGCAGTTCTTC.

The J gene is TRBJ2-5, the V gene TRBV5-1, with 9 bases fitting TRBD1. Trimming took 5 bases from V and 5 from J; bases not matched to a gene: 7. CDR1 is SGHRS and CDR2 is YFSETQ in the germline V gene. This CDR3 has 14 amino acids. CDR3 in DNA: TGCGCCAGCAGGGGACAGGGTCCGCTGGAGACCCAGTACTTC. Amino acids: CASRGQGPLETQYF.

This chain joins TRBV7-3 and TRBJ1-1; D unclear. Trimming removed 5 bases from V and 3 bases from J, with 13 bases in between. Germline CDR1 reads SGHTA; CDR2 reads FQGTGA. This CDR3 comprises 14 residues. The CDR3 region has the DNA TGTGCCAGCAGCCGGGTAAGGGAGGACACTGAAGCTTTCTTT. The encoded protein is CASSRVREDTEAFF.

The J gene is TRBJ1-2, the V gene TRBV28; tentatively, D is TRBD1 (5 bases). This CDR3 contains 12 residues. CDR1 is MDHEN and CDR2 is SYDVKM in the germline V gene. Deletions cut 10 bases from V and 4 bases from J, with 13 bases between. This CDR3 is CATSGTAYGYTF. CDR3 nucleotides: TGTGCCACAAGCGGGACGGCCTATGGCTACACCTTC.

This clone was recorded a few times. The chain joins TRBV18 to TRBJ1-2; D ambiguous. V was clipped by 3 bases and J by 3 bases, with 5 bases between them. Per germline, CDR1 KGHSH and CDR2 LQKENI. This CDR3 region has 12 residues. The CDR3 reads CASSPSDYGYTF. CDR3 DNA: TGTGCCAGCTCACCTAGTGACTATGGCTACACCTTC.

The sample holds one count of this clone. This chain joins TRBV5-1 and TRBJ2-7, with 11 bases identical to TRBD1. The V segment lost 1 base and the J segment 6 bases; nucleotides outside the gene matches: 3. The CDR3 is 14 amino acids. Germline lookup yields CDR1 SGHRS and CDR2 YFSETQ. In nucleotides, the CDR3 is TGCGCCAGCAGCTTGTTAGGGACAGGGGGCGAGCAGTACTTC. It codes for CASSLLGTGGEQYF.

The V and J genes are TRBV6-5 and TRBJ1-3; a possible D gene is TRBD1 (5 bases). Germline-derived CDR1 and CDR2 are MNHEY and SVGAGI. The CDR3 extends over 14 amino acids. V gave up 6 bases and J gave up 1 base, with 10 bases separating them. The CDR3 coding sequence is TGTGCCAGCAGGCAGGGAGGATCTGGAAACACCATATATTTT. Its translation: CASRQGGSGNTIYF.

This clone has more than one count but fewer than ten. The CDR3 region has the DNA TGCGCCAGCAGCTTGGGGGACAGTCAGGCGACGCAGTACTTC. Translated, it gives CASSLGDSQATQYF. The gene calls are TRBV5-1 and TRBJ2-7, with 7 positions matching TRBD1. The CDR3 is made up of 14 amino acids. Germline CDR1 reads SGHRS; CDR2 reads YFSETQ. Trimming at V came to 0 bases and at J to 9 bases, leaving 9 bases not matched to a gene.

V gene TRBV30 combines with J gene TRBJ2-4, with unresolved D. V was cut by 2 bases and J by 0 bases, with 14 bases left in between. The germline V gene encodes CDR1 GTSNPN and CDR2 SVGIG (reference sequence). The CDR3 contains 16 residues. The CDR3 protein is CAWSPLTLLAKNIQYF. In DNA, the CDR3 is TGTGCCTGGAGTCCCCTCACCTTGTTAGCCAAAAACATTCAGTACTTC. Full variable domain (rest looked up from reference TRBV30 and TRBJ2-4): SQTIHQWPATLVQPVGSPLSLECTVEGTSNPNLYWYRQAAGRGLQLLFYSVGIGQISSEVPQNLSASRPQDRQFILSSKKLLLSDSGFYLCAWSPLTLLAKNIQYFGAGTRLSVL.

The chain links TRBV29-1 to TRBJ2-7; no firm D call. Trimming took 1 base from V and 2 from J, leaving 12 bases between them. From germline, CDR1 is SQVTM and CDR2 ANQGSEA. The CDR3 sequence is 14 residues long. The CDR3 sequence is CSVEALGRPYEQYF. DNA of the CDR3: TGCAGCGTTGAAGCGTTGGGCAGGCCCTACGAGCAGTACTTC.

This clone turned up a few times. V is TRBV9 and J is TRBJ2-7, with TRBD2 identical over 8 bases. The CDR3 has 14 residues. Germline-derived CDR1 and CDR2 are SGDLS and YYNGEE. The V and J ends lost 0 bases and 4 bases, in that order; junction bases with no gene match: 3. Written as DNA, the CDR3 is TGTGCCAGCAGCGTAGCACCTAGCGGGTACGAGCAGTACTTC. It translates to CASSVAPSGYEQYF.

The table lists this clone with a count of one. J is TRBJ2-5 and V is TRBV29-1; 9 bases map to TRBD1. The germline CDR1 and CDR2 sequences are SQVTM and ANQGSEA. The CDR3 totals 12 residues. After removal of 4 bases from V and 5 bases from J, the junction contained 2 bases not matched to a gene. The CDR3 sequence: CSVAGTGETQYF. Here the CDR3 DNA reads TGCAGCGTTGCAGGGACAGGGGAGACCCAGTACTTC. The entire variable domain, with the rest obtained from reference TRBV29-1 and TRBJ2-5, is as follows: SAVISQKPSRDICQRGTSLTIQCQVDSQVTMMFWYRQQPGQSLTLIATANQGSEATYESGFVIDKFPISRPNLTFSTLTVSNMSPEDSSIYLCSVAGTGETQYFGPGTRLLVL.

This clone was detected ten times or more. The chain uses TRBV18 and TRBJ2-7; D gene ambiguous. Trimming removed 0 bases from V and 2 bases from J, with 8 bases in between. The germline V gene encodes CDR1 KGHSH and CDR2 LQKENI. The CDR3 is 14 amino acids. In DNA form, the CDR3 reads TGTGCCAGCTCACCACCGAACAGACCCTACGAGCAGTACTTC. Protein: CASSPPNRPYEQYF.

J is TRBJ2-1 and V is TRBV14; D remains unclear. Trimming pared 4 bases from V and 10 bases from J, leaving 17 bases between. Germline V CDR1 and CDR2: SGHDN, FVKESK. The CDR3 length is 14 residues. The CDR3 nucleotides read TGTGCCAGCAGCCCAGGTCCTAGGTTTTCGGAGCAGTTCTTC. It specifies CASSPGPRFSEQFF. The whole variable domain, filled in from reference TRBV14 and TRBJ2-1, reads EAGVTQFPSHSVIEKGQTVTLRCDPISGHDNLYWYRRVMGKEIKFLLHFVKESKQDESGMPNNRFLAERTGGTYSTLKVQPAELEDSGVYFCASSPGPRFSEQFFGPGTRLTVL.

The chain joins TRBV4-3 to TRBJ1-6; 7 bases fit TRBD1. This CDR3 has 14 residues. Germline CDR1 and CDR2: LGHNA and YSLEER. Trimming cost V 3 bases and J 10 bases; bases outside gene matches: 6. The CDR3 DNA reads TGCGCCAGCAGCCAGGCAGGGGGAGGGTCACCCCTCCACTTT. Its translation: CASSQAGGGSPLHF.

The rearrangement joins TRBV27 to TRBJ2-3; D remains unclear. The V and J ends lost 6 bases and 2 bases respectively, with 12 bases between them. The CDR3 is 14 residues long. Per the germline V gene, CDR1 is MNHEY and CDR2 is SMNVEV (reference sequence). The CDR3 protein is CASRPPGLTDTQYF. DNA for the CDR3: TGTGCCAGCAGACCGCCGGGCCTCACAGATACGCAGTATTTT.

This clone was picked up one time. The rearrangement uses TRBV18 and TRBJ2-7; the D is unclear. Germline V gene sequence: CDR1 KGHSH, CDR2 LQKENI. Trimming stripped 0 bases from V and 2 bases from J, with 8 bases between. The CDR3 runs 14 residues. CDR3 nucleotide sequence: TGTGCCAGCTCACCACCAGGAACCGCCTACGAGCAGTACTTC. Translation gives CASSPPGTAYEQYF.

This chain connects TRBV29-1 to TRBJ2-1; 7 bases match TRBD2. Unmatched junction bases numbered 14, after V lost 3 bases and J lost 9 bases. Germline CDR1 is SQVTM and CDR2 is ANQGSEA. There are 15 residues in the CDR3. The CDR3 bases are TGCAGCGTTGAGAAGCTAGCGGCCAAGCTTGGTGAGCAGTTCTTC. Its protein product is CSVEKLAAKLGEQFF.

This clone has more than one count but fewer than ten. The rearrangement uses TRBV4-2 and TRBJ2-3; the match to TRBD2 covers 12 bases. Germline CDR1 and CDR2: LGHNA and YNFKEQ. The CDR3 length is 17 residues. V shed 1 base and J 3 bases; nucleotides not matched to a gene: 5. In DNA form, the CDR3 reads TGTGCCAGCAGCCAAGGGACTAGCGGGGTGAGGACAGATACGCAGTATTTT. Translated: CASSQGTSGVRTDTQYF.

In regard to this clone: Other DNA sequences within the sample encode an identical CDR3. This chain connects TRBV2 to TRBJ2-5, with a possible D match to TRBD2 (5 bases). The CDR3 sequence is 13 residues long. CDR1 and CDR2 from the germline V gene are SNHLY and FYNNEI. With 2 bases removed from V and 2 bases from J, the gap between germline ends came to 6 bases. CDR3 protein: CASSETGQETQYF. CDR3 DNA: TGTGCCAGCAGTGAAACGGGGCAAGAGACCCAGTACTTC.

This chain joins TRBV9 and TRBJ2-7; 10 positions match TRBD1. This CDR3 has 15 residues. The germline V gene encodes CDR1 SGDLS and CDR2 YYNGEE. After removal of 2 bases from V and 2 bases from J, the junction contained 4 bases not matched to a gene. For the CDR3, the DNA is TGTGCCAGCAGCGTCTCCGGGACAGGGGCCTACGAGCAGTACTTC. Protein sequence: CASSVSGTGAYEQYF. Looking up the rest from reference TRBV9 and TRBJ2-7 gives the full variable domain: DSGVTQTPKHLITATGQRVTLRCSPRSGDLSVYWYQQSLDQGLQFLIQYYNGEERAKGNILERFSAQQFPDLHSELNLSSLELGDSALYFCASSVSGTGAYEQYFGPGTRLTVT.

The chain couples TRBV2 to TRBJ2-5, with 7 bases identical to TRBD1. Germline lookup yields CDR1 SNHLY and CDR2 FYNNEI. This CDR3 has 11 amino acids. The V gene end was trimmed by 6 bases and the J gene end by 5 bases; junction bases not matched to a gene: 0. The CDR3, as DNA: TGTGCCAGCAGACAGGGGGAGACCCAGTACTTC. It is translated as CASRQGETQYF. Complete variable domain (other parts from reference TRBV2 and TRBJ2-5): EPEVTQTPSHQVTQMGQEVILRCVPISNHLYFYWYRQILGQKVEFLVSFYNNEISEKSEIFDDQFSVERPDGSNFTLKIRSTKLEDSAMYFCASRQGETQYFGPGTRLLVL.

In the case of this clone: Different DNA sequences within this sample yield the same CDR3. The rearrangement links TRBV29-1 to TRBJ1-1; D call uncertain. From germline, CDR1 is SQVTM and CDR2 ANQGSEA. Trimming removed 7 bases at V and 2 bases at J, with 11 bases between. This CDR3 is built from 12 residues. CDR3: CSAEPQNTEAFF. CDR3 DNA: TGCAGCGCAGAACCGCAAAACACTGAAGCTTTCTTT.

The rearrangement uses TRBV5-1 and TRBJ1-2, with D possibly TRBD1 on 6 matching bases. The CDR3 extends over 15 amino acids. Trimming cost V 1 base and J 6 bases, with 16 bases left between them. Germline V gives CDR1 SGHRS, CDR2 YFSETQ. CDR3 residues: CASSLTGSGMDGYTF. CDR3 in DNA: TGCGCCAGCAGCTTGACAGGGAGTGGTATGGATGGCTACACCTTC.

This clone has a handful of counts. The V and J genes are TRBV27 and TRBJ1-6; 8 nucleotides agree with TRBD1. The CDR3 spans 15 residues. Germline V CDR1 and CDR2: MNHEY, SMNVEV (reference sequence). Trimming removed 4 bases from V and 10 bases from J; junction bases left unmatched: 9. The CDR3 spells CASSSTGTGLSPLHF. Here the CDR3 DNA reads TGTGCCAGCAGTTCTACCGGGACAGGCCTCTCACCCCTCCACTTT.

Points on this clone: Because the CDR3's place on the DNA is in doubt, the DNA is left out and the CDR3 is given as listed by TCRdb. The chain uses TRBV29-1 and TRBJ2-6; no check of the table's D call, TRBD1, against the DNA was made. The CDR3 length equals 16 residues, ends included. The germline CDR1 and CDR2 sequences are SQVTM and ANQGSEA. The CDR3 loop is CSVGPGQGAGANVLTF.

The chain is built from TRBV7-3 and TRBJ2-3, with TRBD1 matching over 10 bases. The germline V gene has CDR1 SGHTA and CDR2 FQGTGA. V was pared by 5 bases and J by 3 bases, with 2 bases of the junction left unmatched. The CDR3 runs 14 residues. The CDR3 protein is CASSRDRGTDTQYF. The DNA for the CDR3 is TGTGCCAGCAGCCGGGACAGGGGAACAGATACGCAGTATTTT.